This T cell receptor beta chain was captured by sequencing in a study of OX40 agonist ivuxolimab in advanced cancers. Regarding the study as a whole: Also showing low normalized T-cell clonal expansion were some of the nonresponders.

The CDR3 spans 17 residues. Trimming left V 4 bases short and J 1 base short, with 19 bases between. CDR1 and CDR2 (germline): MGHRA, YSYEKL. Notes on this clone: Antigen unknown.

TCRdb's copy holds only in-frame clones and misses some; the assay was immunoSEQ multiplex PCR. Of about 120,000 clones listed, 90% to 95% are singletons. The TCR originated in an adult with an advanced solid tumor such as melanoma, head and neck, liver or kidney cancer. The sample here was CD4+ or CD8+ T cells sorted from blood, taken in a trial of the OX40 agonist ivuxolimab. The chain employs TRBV4-1 and TRBJ1-1; perhaps TRBD1 as D (6 bases). The CDR3 protein is CASSRGHGGPSNTEAFF. The CDR3 nucleotides read TGCGCCAGCAGCCGCGGTCACGGGGGGCCCTCGAACACTGAAGCTTTCTTT.